Only a few counts were recorded for the clone carrying this TCR beta chain. Its target is unknown. This record comes from a study of cytomegalovirus exposure and HLA in healthy donors. Looking at the study overall: T cells numbering around 190 million yielded roughly 120 million unique TCR beta sequences in an earlier analysis. General study findings and limits: Highly shared variants forming one cluster were likely a sequencing artifact.

The PCR ran on 60 Vbeta and 13 Jbeta primers. Clones were sequenced by immunoSEQ multiplex PCR, and TCRdb holds only the in-frame ones, with some missing. The sample records about 160,000 clones, around 63% being singletons. The receptor was isolated from a woman between 18 and 29 years old in good health and CMV-seropositive. Sequenced: PBMCs.

CDR3 bases: TGTGCCAGCAGCTTACAGGGGGCGGTCATCTATGGCTACACCTTC. It specifies CASSLQGAVIYGYTF. The genes are TRBV5-4 and TRBJ1-2; 9 bases line up with TRBD1. After removal of 2 bases from V and 4 bases from J, the junction contained 6 bases not matched to a gene. This CDR3 contains 15 residues. The V gene's germline CDR1 is SGHNT and CDR2 YYREEE (reference sequence).